This T cell receptor (beta chain) was captured by sequencing in a study of human T cells and chemical hapten exposure. Study-wide results and limits: No change in TCRs above 1 in 1000 frequency was produced by DPC sensitization. Expanded TCRs grouped into significantly more large CDR3 similarity clusters than controls produced.

The sample's time point: patch test 1, 2 weeks after DPC sensitization. The treatment was: therapeutic diphenylcyclopropenone sensitization with weekly scalp DPC. Total RNA came from unfractionated whole blood. This clonotype was observed many times. Its target is unknown. V was cut by 0 bases and J by 8 bases, with 5 bases left in between. Germline loops: CDR1 DFQATT, CDR2 SNEGSKA (reference sequence). This CDR3 spans 12 amino acids. Individual cDNA molecules had unique molecular identifiers attached to them by the library. TCRdb recomputed calls from the RACE reads with MiXCR, one row per CDR3 protein. The profile shows about 14,000 distinct CDR3 sequences, about 15% of them singletons.

The source of this sequence is a woman in her 30s with alopecia areata. Some clones in this sample may be carry-over from other donors' samples. This rearrangement joins TRBV20-1 to TRBJ1-6; D remains unclear. The sequencing here drew on whole blood, taken in connection with sensitization to the hapten diphenylcyclopropenone (DPC). In nucleotides, the CDR3 is TGCAGTGCTAGAGATCTCGATTCACCCCTCCACTTT. Translated: CSARDLDSPLHF.